This T cell receptor (beta chain) was sequenced in a study of blood T cell repertoires in COVID-19. This table comes from immunoSEQ multiplex PCR, and its TCRdb copy is limited to in-frame clones, with some not included. Found here are 180,000 or so clones, roughly 88% of them singletons; the top ten hold 5% to 7%. CDR3 size: 15 residues. Germline CDR1 reads SGHRS; CDR2 reads YFSETQ. V lost 3 bases, J lost 3 bases, and 16 bases lay in between. The J gene is TRBJ2-7, the V gene TRBV5-1; perhaps TRBD1 as D (7 bases). Sequences were obtained from PBMCs or T cells enriched from blood (not recorded which). The TCR originated in a man aged 40-55 years with acute COVID-19. Written as DNA, the CDR3 is TGCGCCAGCAGCTGGATGGGACAGACTAGCTACGAGCAGTACTTC. This sequence encodes CASSWMGQTSYEQYF.